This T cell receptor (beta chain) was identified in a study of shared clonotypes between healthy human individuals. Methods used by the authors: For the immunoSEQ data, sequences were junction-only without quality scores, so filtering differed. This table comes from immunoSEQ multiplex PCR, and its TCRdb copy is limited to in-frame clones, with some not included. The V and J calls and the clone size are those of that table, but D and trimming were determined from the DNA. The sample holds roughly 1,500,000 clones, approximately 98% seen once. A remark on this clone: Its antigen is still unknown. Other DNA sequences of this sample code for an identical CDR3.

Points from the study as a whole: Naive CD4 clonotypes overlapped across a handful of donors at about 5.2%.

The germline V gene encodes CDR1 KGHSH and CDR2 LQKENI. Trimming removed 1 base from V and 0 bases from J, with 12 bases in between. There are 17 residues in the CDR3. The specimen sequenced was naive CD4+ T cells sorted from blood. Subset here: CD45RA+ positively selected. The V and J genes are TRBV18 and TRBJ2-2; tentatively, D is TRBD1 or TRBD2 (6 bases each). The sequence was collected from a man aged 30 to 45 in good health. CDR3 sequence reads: CASSPRVGGPNTGELFF. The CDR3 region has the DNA TGTGCCAGCTCACCACGTGTGGGGGGCCCGAACACCGGGGAGCTGTTTTTT.